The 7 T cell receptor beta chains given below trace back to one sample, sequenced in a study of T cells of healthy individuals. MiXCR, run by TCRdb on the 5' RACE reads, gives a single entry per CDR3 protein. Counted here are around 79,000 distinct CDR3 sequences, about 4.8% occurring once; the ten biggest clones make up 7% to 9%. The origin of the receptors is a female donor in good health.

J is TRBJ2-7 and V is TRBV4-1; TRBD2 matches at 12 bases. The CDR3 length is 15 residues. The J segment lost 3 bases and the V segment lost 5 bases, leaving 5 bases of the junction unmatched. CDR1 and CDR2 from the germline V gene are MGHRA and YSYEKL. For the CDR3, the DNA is TGCGCCAGCAGCAATGGACTAGCGGGAAACTACGAGCAGTACTTC. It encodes CASSNGLAGNYEQYF.

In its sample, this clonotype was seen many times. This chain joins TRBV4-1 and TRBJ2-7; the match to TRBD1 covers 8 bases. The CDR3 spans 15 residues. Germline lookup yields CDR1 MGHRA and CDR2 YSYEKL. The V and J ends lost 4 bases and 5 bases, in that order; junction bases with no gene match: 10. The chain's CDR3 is CASSLLGRGQDEQYF. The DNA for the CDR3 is TGCGCCAGCAGCCTCCTGGGCAGGGGGCAGGACGAGCAGTACTTC.

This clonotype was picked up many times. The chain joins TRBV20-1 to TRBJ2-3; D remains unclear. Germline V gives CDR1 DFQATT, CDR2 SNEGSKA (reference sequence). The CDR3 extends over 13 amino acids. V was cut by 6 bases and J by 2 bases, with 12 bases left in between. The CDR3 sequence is CSAHRDTTDTQYF. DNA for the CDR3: TGCAGTGCCCACCGCGACACCACAGATACGCAGTATTTT.

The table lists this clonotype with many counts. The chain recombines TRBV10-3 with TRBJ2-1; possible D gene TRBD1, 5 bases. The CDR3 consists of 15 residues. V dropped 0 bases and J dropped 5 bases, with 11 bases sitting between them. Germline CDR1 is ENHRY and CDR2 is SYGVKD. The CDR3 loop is CAISESGRSNNEQFF. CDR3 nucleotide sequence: TGTGCCATCAGTGAGTCGGGGCGGAGTAACAATGAGCAGTTCTTC.

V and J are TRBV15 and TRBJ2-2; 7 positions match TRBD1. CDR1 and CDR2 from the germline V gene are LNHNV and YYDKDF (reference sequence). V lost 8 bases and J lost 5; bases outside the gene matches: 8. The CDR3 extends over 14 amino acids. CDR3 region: CATRQGGGTGELFF. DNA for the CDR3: TGTGCCACCCGACAGGGCGGCGGAACCGGGGAGCTGTTTTTT. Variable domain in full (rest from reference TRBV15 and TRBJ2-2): DAMVIQNPRYQVTQFGKPVTLSCSQTLNHNVMYWYQQKSSQAPKLLFHYYDKDFNNEADTPDNFQSRRPNTSFCFLDIRSPGLGDTAMYLCATRQGGGTGELFFGEGSRLTVL.

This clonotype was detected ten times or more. CDR3 in amino acids: CAGVEGQDTDTQYF. The DNA for the CDR3 is TGTGCCGGCGTCGAGGGACAGGACACAGATACGCAGTATTTT. V gene TRBV7-9 combines with J gene TRBJ2-3; 8 bases are shared with TRBD1. The germline CDR1 and CDR2 sequences are SEHNR and FQNEAQ (reference sequence). Unmatched junction bases numbered 9, after V lost 11 bases and J lost 2 bases. The CDR3 runs 14 residues.

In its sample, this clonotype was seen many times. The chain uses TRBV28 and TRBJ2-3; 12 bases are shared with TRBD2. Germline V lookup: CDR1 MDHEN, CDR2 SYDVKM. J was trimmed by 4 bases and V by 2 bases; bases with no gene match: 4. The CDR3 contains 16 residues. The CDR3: CASSLSLAGGPDTQYF. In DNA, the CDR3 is TGTGCCAGCAGTTTAAGTCTAGCGGGAGGGCCAGATACGCAGTATTTT.